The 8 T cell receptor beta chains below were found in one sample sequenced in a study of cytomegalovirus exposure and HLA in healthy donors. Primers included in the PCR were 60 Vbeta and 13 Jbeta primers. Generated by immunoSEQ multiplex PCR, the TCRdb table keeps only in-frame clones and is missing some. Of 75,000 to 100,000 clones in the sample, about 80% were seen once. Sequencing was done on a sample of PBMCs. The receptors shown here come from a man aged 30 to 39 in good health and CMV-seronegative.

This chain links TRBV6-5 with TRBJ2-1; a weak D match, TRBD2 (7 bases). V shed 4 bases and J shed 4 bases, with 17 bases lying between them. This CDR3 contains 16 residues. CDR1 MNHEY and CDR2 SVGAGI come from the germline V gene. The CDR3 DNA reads TGTGCCAGCAGTTCCGGAGGGGGGGGAAAATACAATGAGCAGTTCTTC. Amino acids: CASSSGGGGKYNEQFF.

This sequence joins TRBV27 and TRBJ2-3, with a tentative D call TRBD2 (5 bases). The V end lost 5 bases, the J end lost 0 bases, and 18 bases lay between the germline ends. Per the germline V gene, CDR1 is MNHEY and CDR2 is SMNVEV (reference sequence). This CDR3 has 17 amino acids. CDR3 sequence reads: CASSAAGRVGSTDTQYF. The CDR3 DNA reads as TGTGCCAGCAGTGCCGCCGGGCGGGTAGGGAGCACAGATACGCAGTATTTT.

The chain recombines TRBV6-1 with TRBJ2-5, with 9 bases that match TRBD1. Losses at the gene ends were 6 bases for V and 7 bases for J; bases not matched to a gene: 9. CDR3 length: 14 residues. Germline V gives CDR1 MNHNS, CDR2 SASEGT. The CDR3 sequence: CASRTDRGLGTQYF. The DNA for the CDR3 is TGTGCCAGCAGGACGGACAGGGGTTTAGGGACCCAGTACTTC.

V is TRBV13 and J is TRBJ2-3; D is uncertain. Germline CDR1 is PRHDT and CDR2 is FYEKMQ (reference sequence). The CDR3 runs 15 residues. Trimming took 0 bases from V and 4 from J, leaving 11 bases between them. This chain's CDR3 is CASSLGLTVADTQYF. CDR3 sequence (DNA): TGTGCCAGCAGCTTAGGCCTAACAGTCGCAGATACGCAGTATTTT.

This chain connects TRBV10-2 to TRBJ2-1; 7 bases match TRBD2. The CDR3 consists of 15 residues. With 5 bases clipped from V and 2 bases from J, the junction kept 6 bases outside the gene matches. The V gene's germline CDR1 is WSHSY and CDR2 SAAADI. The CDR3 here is CASSHSGIPYNEQFF. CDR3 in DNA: TGCGCCAGCAGTCACAGCGGGATTCCCTACAATGAGCAGTTCTTC.

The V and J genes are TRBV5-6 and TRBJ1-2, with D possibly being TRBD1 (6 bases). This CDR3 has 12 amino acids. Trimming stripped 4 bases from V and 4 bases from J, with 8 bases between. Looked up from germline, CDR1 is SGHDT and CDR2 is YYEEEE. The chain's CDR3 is CASSKDSYGYTF. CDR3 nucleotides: TGTGCCAGCAGCAAGGACAGCTATGGCTACACCTTC. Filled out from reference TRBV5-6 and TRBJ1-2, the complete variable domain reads DAGVTQSPTHLIKTRGQQVTLRCSPKSGHDTVSWYQQALGQGPQFIFQYYEEEERQRGNFPDRFSGHQFPNYSSELNVNALLLGDSALYLCASSKDSYGYTFGSGTRLTVV.

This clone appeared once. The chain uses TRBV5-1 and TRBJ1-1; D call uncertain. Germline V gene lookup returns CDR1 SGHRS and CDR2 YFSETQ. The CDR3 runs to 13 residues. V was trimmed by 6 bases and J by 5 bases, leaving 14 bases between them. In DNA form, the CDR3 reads TGCGCCAGCACAAGAGATACGGGGACTGAAGCTTTCTTT. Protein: CASTRDTGTEAFF. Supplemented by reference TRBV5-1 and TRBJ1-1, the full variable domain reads KAGVTQTPRYLIKTRGQQVTLSCSPISGHRSVSWYQQTPGQGLQFLFEYFSETQRNKGNFPGRFSGRQFSNSRSEMNVSTLELGDSALYLCASTRDTGTEAFFGQGTRLTVV.

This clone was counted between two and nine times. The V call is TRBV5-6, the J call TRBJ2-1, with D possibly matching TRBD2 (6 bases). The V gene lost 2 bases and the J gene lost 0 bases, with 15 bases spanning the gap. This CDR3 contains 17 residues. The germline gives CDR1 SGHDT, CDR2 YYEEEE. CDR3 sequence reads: CASSLTSSASSYNEQFF. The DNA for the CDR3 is TGTGCCAGCAGCTTAACCTCTAGCGCCAGCTCCTACAATGAGCAGTTCTTC.